The next 17 T cell receptor beta chains were all read from a single sample in a study of blood T cell repertoires in COVID-19. Clones were sequenced by immunoSEQ multiplex PCR, and TCRdb holds only the in-frame ones, with some missing. This table has around 60,000 clones, over 60% appearing once. The source material was peripheral blood. The receptor set was obtained from a woman in her sixties or seventies with COVID-19, enrolled during active disease.

V usage is TRBV4-2 and J usage is TRBJ2-1; D remains ambiguous. The CDR3 loop spans 17 amino acids. Germline CDR1 is LGHNA and CDR2 is YNFKEQ. V lost 0 bases to trimming and J lost 8 bases, with 20 bases between them. CDR3: CASSQERRVLPPHEQFF. The CDR3 coding sequence is TGTGCCAGCAGCCAAGAACGCCGGGTTCTCCCCCCACATGAGCAGTTCTTC.

By share of the sample, this clone is large. This sequence joins TRBV3-1 (or the pseudogene TRBV3-2) and TRBJ2-3; tentative D call: TRBD1 (5 bases). Per the germline V gene, CDR1 is LGHDT and CDR2 is YNNKEL (reference sequence). The V gene lost 0 bases and the J gene lost 2 bases, with 9 bases spanning the gap. The CDR3 runs 15 residues. The CDR3 coding sequence is TGTGCCAGCAGCCAAGAACAGGAGTTCACAGATACGCAGTATTTT. Amino acid sequence: CASSQEQEFTDTQYF.

This clone was found a few times. The chain has TRBV5-1 and TRBJ1-1, with TRBD1 identical over 7 bases. CDR1 SGHRS and CDR2 YFSETQ come from the germline V gene. The CDR3 has 15 amino acids. The trim removed 6 bases at V and 1 base at J, leaving 9 bases unmatched. The CDR3 protein is CASTVGDSRNTEAFF. CDR3 coding DNA: TGCGCCAGCACTGTAGGGGACAGCCGGAACACTGAAGCTTTCTTT.

This clone was detected ten times or more. V and J are TRBV7-3 and TRBJ2-1, with D perhaps TRBD2 (6 bases). Trimming pared 2 bases from V and 5 bases from J, leaving 16 bases between. The CDR3 totals 16 residues. Germline CDR1 SGHTA, CDR2 FQGTGA. This CDR3 is CASSLDGTPVHNEQFF. In DNA, the CDR3 is TGTGCCAGCAGCTTAGACGGGACTCCCGTCCACAATGAGCAGTTCTTC.

This clone showed up just once. DNA of the CDR3: TGTGCCAGCAGACAAACTGGGGGGGGCTGGGGCTACACCTTC. It is translated as CASRQTGGGWGYTF. The chain uses TRBV6-5 and TRBJ1-2; the D gene is possibly TRBD1 (6 bases). The CDR3 has 14 amino acids. CDR1 and CDR2 (germline): MNHEY, SVGAGI. Trimming removed 6 bases from V and 8 bases from J, with 19 bases in between.

This chain connects TRBV12-5 to TRBJ1-1; a possible D gene is TRBD1 (6 bases). V was pared by 7 bases and J by 1 base, with 16 bases between. This CDR3 region has 15 residues. Germline V gene sequence: CDR1 LGHNT, CDR2 FRNRAP. The CDR3 here is CASAPGGRENTEAFF. The CDR3 coding sequence is TGTGCTAGTGCCCCGGGGGGGCGAGAGAACACTGAAGCTTTCTTT.

The chain joins TRBV7-9 to TRBJ1-4, with D tentatively TRBD1 (5 bases). Trimming took off 3 bases at V and 4 bases at J, with 21 bases between the two ends. Germline lookup yields CDR1 SEHNR and CDR2 FQNEAQ (reference sequence). The CDR3 has 18 amino acids. CDR3 sequence: CASSFSKARSQGNEKLFF. The CDR3 bases are TGTGCCAGCAGCTTTAGTAAGGCGAGGTCGCAGGGTAATGAAAAACTGTTTTTT.

The chain uses TRBV3-1 (or the pseudogene TRBV3-2) and TRBJ2-3, with TRBD2 matching over 14 bases. The CDR3 is 18 amino acids. Germline-derived CDR1 and CDR2 are LGHDT and YNNKEL (reference sequence). V dropped 0 bases and J dropped 2; count of bases not matched to a gene: 4. CDR3: CASSQERTSGGFTDTQYF. In nucleotides, the CDR3 is TGTGCCAGCAGCCAAGAGAGGACTAGCGGGGGGTTCACAGATACGCAGTATTTT.

The rearrangement uses TRBV29-1 and TRBJ1-2; 8 bases fit TRBD1. CDR1 and CDR2 (germline): SQVTM, ANQGSEA. V lost 4 bases, J lost 2 bases, and 3 bases stayed unmatched. This CDR3 comprises 13 residues. CDR3 in amino acids: CSVGQGINYGYTF. In DNA, the CDR3 is TGCAGCGTTGGACAGGGGATAAACTATGGCTACACCTTC. The full variable domain, rest sourced from reference TRBV29-1 and TRBJ1-2, is SAVISQKPSRDICQRGTSLTIQCQVDSQVTMMFWYRQQPGQSLTLIATANQGSEATYESGFVIDKFPISRPNLTFSTLTVSNMSPEDSSIYLCSVGQGINYGYTFGSGTRLTVV.

The chain has TRBV7-2 and TRBJ2-6; 12 positions agree with TRBD1. The CDR3 runs to 22 residues. Germline assignment: CDR1 SGHTA and CDR2 FQGNSA. Unmatched junction bases numbered 12, after V lost 0 bases and J lost 0 bases. The CDR3 nucleotides are TGTGCCAGCAGCTTAGCCCGGGACAGGGGGCCATTTGTCTACTCTGGGGCCAACGTCCTGACTTTC. This codes for CASSLARDRGPFVYSGANVLTF. Using reference TRBV7-2 and TRBJ2-6 for the parts outside the CDR3, the full variable domain is GAGVSQSPSNKVTEKGKDVELRCDPISGHTALYWYRQSLGQGLEFLIYFQGNSAPDKSGLPSDRFSAERTGGSVSTLTIQRTQQEDSAVYLCASSLARDRGPFVYSGANVLTFGAGSRLTVL.

The chain employs TRBV6-5 and TRBJ1-2; D call uncertain. The CDR3 has 13 residues. V lost 6 bases and J lost 0, with 8 bases in between. Germline loops: CDR1 MNHEY, CDR2 SVGAGI. As DNA, the CDR3 is TGTGCCAGCAGAAGAGTTACTAACTATGGCTACACCTTC. Translating it yields CASRRVTNYGYTF.

The CDR3, as DNA: TGTGCCAGCAGCCAGGCGGGACAGCTACTGAACACTGAAGCTTTCTTT. This translates into CASSQAGQLLNTEAFF. The chain couples TRBV4-2 to TRBJ1-1; 7 nucleotides line up with TRBD1. This CDR3 has 16 residues. Germline assignment: CDR1 LGHNA and CDR2 YNFKEQ. With V trimmed by 3 bases and J by 0 bases, 7 bases remained unmatched.

V and J are TRBV5-4 and TRBJ2-5; D possibly corresponds to TRBD1 (6 bases). The CDR3 loop spans 15 amino acids. The ends were cut back, 3 bases at V and 1 base at J, with 13 bases in the middle. The germline gives CDR1 SGHNT, CDR2 YYREEE (reference sequence). DNA for the CDR3: TGTGCCAGCAGCTCGCCCGGGACAAGCCAAGAGACCCAGTACTTC. It encodes CASSSPGTSQETQYF. The whole variable domain, remainder taken from reference TRBV5-4 and TRBJ2-5, is ETGVTQSPTHLIKTRGQQVTLRCSSQSGHNTVSWYQQALGQGPQFIFQYYREEENGRGNFPPRFSGLQFPNYSSELNVNALELDDSALYLCASSSPGTSQETQYFGPGTRLLVL.

V and J are TRBV6-5 and TRBJ2-3, with 8 bases identical to TRBD2. Germline-derived CDR1 and CDR2 are MNHEY and SVGAGI. The ends lost 7 bases at V and 0 bases at J; junction bases unmatched: 6. The CDR3 loop spans 15 amino acids. CDR3 DNA: TGTGCCAGCACTAAGAGCGGGGGCAGCACAGATACGCAGTATTTT. This sequence encodes CASTKSGGSTDTQYF.

DNA of the CDR3: TGTGCCAGCAGCTTAGGGACGGGGTCGGGGTCACCCCTCCACTTT. This sequence encodes CASSLGTGSGSPLHF. J is TRBJ1-6 and V is TRBV7-9; D unresolved. The V end was cut by 1 base, the J end by 10 bases, with 14 bases between. This CDR3 has 15 residues. CDR1 is SEHNR and CDR2 is FQNEAQ in the germline V gene (reference sequence).

This rearrangement joins TRBV6-5 to TRBJ1-1, with TRBD1 as a possible D gene (6 bases). Trimming cost V 8 bases and J 4 bases, with 20 bases left between them. This CDR3 has 15 residues. The germline CDR1 and CDR2 sequences are MNHEY and SVGAGI. The CDR3 coding sequence is TGTGCCAGCGCAAAAGCGGGGGCCCTGAGCACTGAAGCTTTCTTT. This encodes CASAKAGALSTEAFF.

This clone was counted only a few times. The chain is built from TRBV5-5 and TRBJ1-2, with no clear D. V gave up 0 bases and J gave up 8 bases, with 11 bases separating them. The germline V gene encodes CDR1 SGHKS and CDR2 YYEKEE (reference sequence). CDR3 length: 13 amino acids. Written as DNA, the CDR3 is TGTGCCAGCAGCTTGGCCCGGTTCCCCGGCTACACCTTC. Amino acids: CASSLARFPGYTF.